This entry lists 23 T cell receptor beta chains sequenced from one sample in a study of control samples from healthy donors and cancer patients. The method was immunoSEQ multiplex PCR; TCRdb's version includes in-frame clones alone and lacks a portion of them. The table shows approximately 90,000 clones, with about 85% occurring only once. Sequenced sample: blood. These receptors originate from a woman between 40 and 50 years old in good health.

The genes are TRBV5-8 and TRBJ2-6; the D is unclear. This CDR3 region has 16 residues. The ends were cut back, 0 bases at V and 4 bases at J, with 11 bases in the middle. CDR1 and CDR2 (germline): SGHTS, YDEGEE. CDR3 amino acids: CASSLATIGGANVLTF. CDR3 sequence (DNA): TGTGCCAGCAGCTTGGCAACGATTGGAGGGGCCAACGTCCTGACTTTC.

This chain connects TRBV7-8 to TRBJ2-3; TRBD1 might be the D (6 bases). Germline V gene data show CDR1 as SGHVS and CDR2 as FQNEAQ. This CDR3 has 14 amino acids. V shed 4 bases and J shed 5 bases, with 13 bases lying between them. CDR3 loop: CASSSGEWGDTQYF. In nucleotides, the CDR3 is TGTGCCAGCAGCTCAGGGGAGTGGGGAGATACGCAGTATTTT.

A note on this clone: The sample contains more than one DNA sequence encoding this CDR3. The V gene is TRBV25-1, the J gene TRBJ2-3; D is undetermined. Trimming shortened V by 6 bases and J by 1 base, and 5 bases separated the two germline ends. This CDR3 has 12 amino acids. Germline values: CDR1 MGHDK, CDR2 SYGVNS. The CDR3 nucleotides are TGTGCCAGCAGCCGCGGCACAGATACGCAGTATTTT. Its translation is CASSRGTDTQYF.

The gene calls are TRBV2 and TRBJ2-7, with a tentative D call TRBD2 (6 bases). The germline V gene has CDR1 SNHLY and CDR2 FYNNEI. V lost 6 bases, J lost 0 bases, and 9 bases lay in between. The CDR3 has 13 residues. The CDR3: CASSIAVSYEQYF. CDR3 DNA sequence: TGTGCCAGCAGCATAGCGGTCTCCTACGAGCAGTACTTC.

The gene calls are TRBV10-2 and TRBJ1-4; the D gene is possibly TRBD1 (5 bases). The germline V and J ends were trimmed by 6 bases and 4 bases, with 15 bases remaining between them. The germline V gene encodes CDR1 WSHSY and CDR2 SAAADI. CDR3 length: 15 residues. CDR3 bases: TGCGCCAGCAGCGGGACGCCGAAACTTAATGAAAAACTGTTTTTT. Amino acids: CASSGTPKLNEKLFF.

The V and J genes are TRBV5-5 and TRBJ2-3; 8 bases are a match to TRBD2. The V segment lost 3 bases and the J segment 5 bases; nucleotides outside the gene matches: 2. CDR1 and CDR2 from the germline V gene are SGHKS and YYEKEE (reference sequence). The length of the CDR3 is 13 residues. CDR3 sequence: CASSSAGGDTQYF. CDR3 bases: TGTGCCAGCAGCTCTGCGGGGGGAGATACGCAGTATTTT.

The genes are TRBV9 and TRBJ1-2, with TRBD1 as a possible D gene (6 bases). V lost 7 bases to trimming and J lost 3 bases, with 16 bases between them. Germline V gene sequence: CDR1 SGDLS, CDR2 YYNGEE. This CDR3 has 14 residues. This CDR3 reads CASSYAGQHYGYTF. The CDR3 DNA reads TGTGCCAGCTCATACGCCGGACAGCACTATGGCTACACCTTC.

The genes are TRBV2 and TRBJ1-6; 12 positions match TRBD1. There are 15 residues in the CDR3. With 6 bases clipped from V and 10 bases from J, the junction kept 7 bases outside the gene matches. Germline V gene sequence: CDR1 SNHLY, CDR2 FYNNEI. Here the CDR3 reads CASSRDRGRYSPLHF. In nucleotides, the CDR3 is TGTGCCAGCAGCCGGGACAGGGGGCGGTACTCACCCCTCCACTTT.

This chain connects TRBV7-2 to TRBJ2-2, with 7 bases matching TRBD2. The V segment lost 1 base and the J segment 2 bases; nucleotides outside the gene matches: 1. The CDR3 runs 15 residues. CDR1 and CDR2 from the germline V gene are SGHTA and FQGNSA. The CDR3 sequence: CASSLGGGNTGELFF. CDR3 nucleotides: TGTGCCAGCAGCTTAGGGGGGGGTAACACCGGGGAGCTGTTTTTT.

CDR3 coding DNA: TGTGCCACCAGCCCCAGTAAGGTGGCGGGGGGAGGAGAGACCCAGTACTTC. It specifies CATSPSKVAGGGETQYF. The rearrangement uses TRBV24-1 and TRBJ2-5, with 8 bases identical to TRBD2. With 7 bases clipped from V and 4 bases from J, the junction kept 16 bases outside the gene matches. Germline V gives CDR1 KGHDR, CDR2 SFDVKD. The CDR3 length is 17 residues.

This clone was recorded only once. The V and J genes are TRBV2 and TRBJ2-4, with D hard to call. Germline V gene lookup returns CDR1 SNHLY and CDR2 FYNNEI. This CDR3 spans 13 amino acids. The V end was cut by 9 bases, the J end by 3 bases, with 12 bases between. CDR3 sequence reads: CASLLDVKNIQYF. The CDR3 nucleotides read TGTGCCAGTCTCCTAGACGTCAAAAACATTCAGTACTTC.

The rearrangement uses TRBV5-1 and TRBJ2-3; maybe TRBD2 (5 bases). Germline values: CDR1 SGHRS, CDR2 YFSETQ. V lost 7 bases and J 6 bases, leaving 18 bases between the germline ends. The CDR3 has 14 residues. CDR3 nucleotides: TGCGCCAGCGCGGGTCGAGCGGTTGAGGATACGCAGTATTTT. Amino acids: CASAGRAVEDTQYF.

This chain connects TRBV6-5 to TRBJ1-2; D is unclear. Between the trimmed V and J ends, which lost 5 bases and 5 bases, there was a span of 15 bases. Germline CDR1 reads MNHEY; CDR2 reads SVGAGI. This CDR3 comprises 14 residues. CDR3 sequence: CASSNGGIAYGYTF. CDR3 sequence (DNA): TGTGCCAGCAGTAACGGCGGCATAGCATATGGCTACACCTTC.

The gene calls are TRBV18 and TRBJ1-4; 7 bases match TRBD1. Unmatched junction bases numbered 6, after V lost 3 bases and J lost 5 bases. In germline, CDR1 is KGHSH, CDR2 LQKENI. The CDR3 extends over 15 amino acids. The CDR3 loop is CASSPLGQANEKLFF. The CDR3 nucleotides read TGTGCCAGCTCACCGCTTGGACAGGCGAATGAAAAACTGTTTTTT.

The chain couples TRBV6-2 or TRBV6-3 to TRBJ2-3, with unresolved D. The germline CDR1 and CDR2 sequences are MNHEY and SVGEGT. CDR3 length: 16 amino acids. Trimming took 2 bases from V and 2 from J, leaving 14 bases between them. CDR3 loop: CASSYDPPRDTDTQYF. The CDR3 bases are TGTGCCAGCAGTTACGACCCCCCAAGGGACACAGATACGCAGTATTTT.

The chain is built from TRBV27 and TRBJ2-4; D perhaps matches TRBD1 (6 bases). The CDR3 extends over 15 amino acids. Germline V gene sequence: CDR1 MNHEY, CDR2 SMNVEV (reference sequence). V shed 6 bases and J shed 3 bases, with 15 bases lying between them. Written as DNA, the CDR3 is TGTGCCAGCAGGATACAGGGAATCGGCAAAAACATTCAGTACTTC. This gives the protein CASRIQGIGKNIQYF.

The count of this clone is one. The V call is TRBV10-1, the J call TRBJ1-1, with 9 nucleotides matching TRBD1. Trimming took 7 bases from V and 5 from J; bases not matched to a gene: 8. Germline lookup yields CDR1 WNHNN and CDR2 SYGVQD (reference sequence). The CDR3 is made up of 14 amino acids. Here the CDR3 reads CASTDGQGWTEAFF. In DNA, the CDR3 is TGCGCCAGCACCGACGGACAGGGGTGGACTGAAGCTTTCTTT.

The V and J genes are TRBV19 and TRBJ2-7, with 7 bases matching TRBD1. This CDR3 has 14 residues. V shed 8 bases, J shed 5 bases, and the junction held 12 bases outside the gene matches. Per germline, CDR1 LNHDA and CDR2 SQIVND (reference sequence). As DNA, the CDR3 is TGTGCCAGTGTCAAAGAGGGGGCCGGCCACGAGCAGTACTTC. This gives the protein CASVKEGAGHEQYF.

V and J are TRBV6-5 and TRBJ1-2, with D perhaps matching TRBD1 (5 bases). The V end lost 6 bases, the J end lost 8 bases, and 13 bases lay between the germline ends. The CDR3 consists of 12 residues. CDR1 and CDR2 (germline): MNHEY, SVGAGI. The CDR3, as DNA: TGTGCCAGCAGATCAGGGTTTCGAGGCTACACCTTC. It encodes CASRSGFRGYTF.

The rearrangement links TRBV14 to TRBJ2-5; TRBD2 agrees at 9 bases. In germline, CDR1 is SGHDN, CDR2 FVKESK. V lost 0 bases and J lost 2; bases outside the gene matches: 10. This CDR3 is built from 18 residues. CDR3 coding DNA: TGTGCCAGCAGCCAAGATAGGCTAGCGGGGATCTTGCAAGAGACCCAGTACTTC. It translates to CASSQDRLAGILQETQYF.

This rearrangement joins TRBV12-3 or TRBV12-4 to TRBJ1-6; no clear D gene. Trimming removed 5 bases at V and 7 bases at J, with 9 bases between. This CDR3 has 13 residues. CDR3 DNA: TGTGCCAGCAGTCTGCGGTGGAATTCACCCCTCCACTTT. It codes for CASSLRWNSPLHF.

The rearrangement links TRBV27 to TRBJ1-6, with 9 nucleotides matching TRBD1. Germline V gene lookup returns CDR1 MNHEY and CDR2 SMNVEV (reference sequence). The V gene end was trimmed by 4 bases and the J gene end by 5 bases; junction bases not matched to a gene: 3. There are 15 residues in the CDR3. In nucleotides, the CDR3 is TGTGCCAGCAGTTCTCGGACAGGGGATAATTCACCCCTCCACTTT. This translates into CASSSRTGDNSPLHF.

The rearrangement uses TRBV6-5 and TRBJ1-6, with 8 nucleotides matching TRBD1. Per germline, CDR1 MNHEY and CDR2 SVGAGI. This CDR3 region has 15 residues. V shed 8 bases and J 9 bases; nucleotides not matched to a gene: 12. CDR3 sequence reads: CASLPRDRLISPLHF. The CDR3 DNA is TGTGCCAGCTTGCCCCGGGACAGGCTTATTTCACCCCTCCACTTT.